This is a list of T cell receptor beta chains from one sample in a study of technical replicates of blood from a handful of donors. Profiling relied on immunoSEQ multiplex PCR, and the TCRdb table lists in-frame clones only, not all of them. The sample holds about 100,000 clones; 95% are singletons and the top ten take about 0.21%. The sequenced material came from T cells isolated from PBMCs. These TCRs come from a human donor in good health. Each CDR3 is given with its conserved first and last residue. The D gene is left open where the match is weak. Not all rows give a size; the values are once, few, many and, for expanded clones, a class.

few,TRBJ2-6,-,TRBV19,TGTGCCAGTAGTATAAGCGGGCTTGGGGCCAACGTCCTGACTTTC,CASSISGLGANVLTF
-,TRBJ2-4,-,TRBV7-9,TGTGCCAGCAGCCCAACGGAGGTAGACAAAAACATTCAGTACTTC,CASSPTEVDKNIQYF
-,TRBJ1-3,TRBD1,TRBV7-9,TGTGCCAGCAGCCCTAATATACAGGGGTATATAATTGGAAACACCATATATTTT,CASSPNIQGYIIGNTIYF
-,TRBJ2-7,TRBD1,TRBV19,TGTGCCAGTTTGGACAGGGCAAAGTACGAGCAGTACTTC,CASLDRAKYEQYF
-,TRBJ2-5,-,TRBV27,TGTGCCAGCAGTGGGCATACGAATACCCAGTACTTC,CASSGHTNTQYF
-,TRBJ1-4,-,TRBV18,TGTGCCAGCTCACCGTTTTTTTTGGGCTCGGCTAATGAAAAACTGTTTTTT,CASSPFFLGSANEKLFF
-,TRBJ2-3,TRBD2,TRBV9,TGTGCCAGCAGCGCCGTATTTAGCGGGGAAAACACAGATACGCAGTATTTT,CASSAVFSGENTDTQYF
-,TRBJ2-3,-,TRBV12-5,TGTGCTAGTGACGGGAGTAGCGCAGATACGCAGTATTTT,CASDGSSADTQYF
-,TRBJ1-2,-,TRBV18,TGTGCCAGCTCACCTCGGGGTGACGATGGGCCCTATGGCTACACCTTC,CASSPRGDDGPYGYTF
once,TRBJ1-4,TRBD1,TRBV28,TGTGCCAGCAGCGTCGAAGACAGGGGAGGGGGCGGTGAAAAACTGTTTTTT,CASSVEDRGGGGEKLFF
once,TRBJ2-2,TRBD2,TRBV5-1,TGCGCCAGCAGCTTGGGAAGCGGGACCGGGAACACCGGGGAGCTGTTTTTT,CASSLGSGTGNTGELFF
-,TRBJ2-5,-,TRBV9,TGTGCCAGCAGCGTTAGTGTCGCGGAGACCCAGTACTTC,CASSVSVAETQYF
-,TRBJ1-2,-,TRBV5-1,TGCGCCAGCAGCTTGGTTCCCTCAGCTAACTATGGCTACACCTTC,CASSLVPSANYGYTF
-,TRBJ2-7,TRBD2,TRBV4-2,TGTGCCAGCAGCCAAGCGGGACTAGGCGACGAGCAGTACTTC,CASSQAGLGDEQYF
-,TRBJ2-1,-,TRBV5-5,TGTGCCAGCAGCTTGCCTGGAGGGGTCCTTCAAAGACACAATGAGCAGTTCTTC,CASSLPGGVLQRHNEQFF
-,TRBJ2-3,-,TRBV5-1,TGCGCCAGCAGCTTGGAACAGGGAACAGATACGCAGTATTTT,CASSLEQGTDTQYF
-,TRBJ1-6,-,TRBV5-1,TGCGCCAGCAGGGAGGACAGCAGGGGTTCACCCCTCCACTTT,CASREDSRGSPLHF
once,TRBJ1-2,TRBD1,TRBV28,TGTGCCAGCGGACACAGGGGGGTAAACTATGGCTACACCTTC,CASGHRGVNYGYTF
-,TRBJ2-3,-,TRBV5-4,TGTGCCAGCAGCTTGTTCGTCGCGGGGCGCACAGATACGCAGTATTTT,CASSLFVAGRTDTQYF
-,TRBJ1-2,-,TRBV5-1,TGCGCCAGCAGCCTAGGCTATGGCTACACCTTC,CASSLGYGYTF
-,TRBJ2-7,TRBD2,TRBV4-1,TGCGCCAGCAGCCAACCCGGGACTAGCGGTGCCTACGAGCAGTACTTC,CASSQPGTSGAYEQYF
-,TRBJ1-3,-,TRBV5-1,TGCGCCAGCAGCTCCTACTCTGTCTCTGGAAACACCATATATTTT,CASSSYSVSGNTIYF
-,TRBJ2-5,TRBD2,TRBV7-7,TGTGCTAGCAGCCCGGGACTAGCGGGGCAAGAGACCCAGTACTTC,CASSPGLAGQETQYF
-,TRBJ2-1,TRBD2,TRBV27,TGTGCCAGCAGTTTATGGAGACTAGCTGAGCAGTTCTTC,CASSLWRLAEQFF
-,TRBJ2-1,TRBD2,TRBV28,TGTGCCAGCAGTCTAAGGCAACTAGCGGGGACCCCCCGCTCCTACAATGAGCAGTTCTTC,CASSLRQLAGTPRSYNEQFF
-,TRBJ1-5,TRBD1,TRBV19,TGTGCCAGCCTAAGGACAGGGAAGTTCGATAGCAATCAGCCCCAGCATTTT,CASLRTGKFDSNQPQHF
-,TRBJ1-1,TRBD1,TRBV19,TGTGCCAGTAGTCCCTTGACAGGGCAGGGAGTGAACACTGAAGCTTTCTTT,CASSPLTGQGVNTEAFF
-,TRBJ1-3,TRBD1,TRBV7-7,TGTGCTAGCAGACCCCCGGGACAGACCTCTGGAAACACCATATATTTT,CASRPPGQTSGNTIYF
-,TRBJ2-7,-,TRBV5-1,TGCGCCAGCAGCTTGGTAATGCGGGCCTACGAGCAGTACTTC,CASSLVMRAYEQYF
-,TRBJ2-6,TRBD1,TRBV5-1,TGCGCCAGCAGCCAATTTGGGACAGGGGGATCTGGGGCCAACGTCCTGACTTTC,CASSQFGTGGSGANVLTF
-,TRBJ2-1,TRBD1,TRBV2,TGTGCCGGTTCCTCCGGGACAGGGGACAATGAGCAGTTCTTC,CAGSSGTGDNEQFF
once,TRBJ2-1,-,TRBV5-1,TGCGCCAGCAGCTTGGATGAGGGCTGGGGTGAGCAGTTCTTC,CASSLDEGWGEQFF
once,TRBJ2-1,TRBD1,TRBV5-4,TGTGCCAGCAGCTTGGGACAGGGGGTTTTCAATGAGCAGTTCTTC,CASSLGQGVFNEQFF
-,TRBJ2-5,TRBD2,TRBV30,TGTGCCTGGAAGATAGCGGGGGGGCGGGCGACCCAGTACTTC,CAWKIAGGRATQYF